This T cell receptor (beta chain) was retrieved from a study of blood T cell repertoires in COVID-19. Whole-study context: From T cells, B-cell-depleted T cells, or PBMCs came the material, which was cDNA or gDNA.

This table comes from immunoSEQ multiplex PCR, and its TCRdb copy is limited to in-frame clones, with some not included. The sample has 150,000 to 200,000 clones; around 77% are singletons. Sequencing used peripheral blood. The source is a man between 65 and 80 years old with acute or convalescent COVID-19.

CDR3 region: CASSSRTSGGINIQYF. The CDR3, as DNA: TGTGCCAGCAGCTCGAGGACTAGCGGGGGAATTAACATTCAGTACTTC. V is TRBV13 and J is TRBJ2-4; 13 bases match TRBD2. CDR1 and CDR2 (germline): PRHDT, FYEKMQ (reference sequence). Germline trimming cut 4 bases from V and 7 bases from J; bases unmatched to any gene: 7. The CDR3 runs 16 residues.